This T cell receptor beta chain was profiled in a study of blood T cell repertoires in COVID-19. Cohorts were assigned according to the clinical history that participants reported. In the authors' workflow: Reference gene primer amplification yielded estimated nucleated cell counts. Profiled with immunoSEQ multiplex PCR; TCRdb holds only in-frame clones, not every one. The V and J calls and the clone size are those of that table, but D and trimming were determined from the DNA. This sample carries around 290,000 clones, around 86% of them seen once, and the ten largest clones take about 2.7%. This clone was seen just once. This receptor was identified in a woman aged 18-29 years who had recovered from COVID-19. The sequenced material came from PBMCs or T cells enriched from blood (not recorded which).

The CDR3 loop is CASSRRGEKLFF. The CDR3 DNA reads as TGTGCCAGCAGCCGCCGGGGTGAAAAACTGTTTTTT. The V call is TRBV11-3, the J call TRBJ1-4; D is ambiguous. V was clipped by 5 bases and J by 7 bases, with 8 bases between them. The CDR3 contains 12 residues. Germline loops: CDR1 SGHNT, CDR2 YENEEA.